Presented here are 16 T cell receptor beta chains from one specimen sequenced in a study of blood T cell repertoires in COVID-19. Data came from immunoSEQ multiplex PCR; TCRdb stores just in-frame clones and leaves some out. The sample contains 260,000 or so clones, roughly 87% of which appear only once. Sequencing input: peripheral blood. The receptors come from a human donor in a cohort sampled during active COVID-19.

V gene TRBV27 combines with J gene TRBJ1-4; weak D call: TRBD1 (5 bases). Trimming took 3 bases from V and 0 from J, leaving 14 bases between them. The germline gives CDR1 MNHEY, CDR2 SMNVEV (reference sequence). There are 17 residues in the CDR3. The CDR3 protein is CASSFTGEPATNEKLFF. The CDR3, as DNA: TGTGCCAGCAGTTTTACAGGAGAGCCCGCAACTAATGAAAAACTGTTTTTT.

The rearrangement links TRBV24-1 to TRBJ1-2; D unclear. In germline, CDR1 is KGHDR, CDR2 SFDVKD. V was trimmed by 4 bases and J by 3 bases, leaving 11 bases between them. The length of the CDR3 is 14 residues. The CDR3 spells CATSDRSGYYGYTF. In DNA, the CDR3 is TGTGCCACCAGTGACCGCAGCGGCTACTATGGCTACACCTTC.

The chain has TRBV15 and TRBJ2-6; the D gene is possibly TRBD2 (7 bases). Trimming removed 0 bases from V and 3 bases from J, with 12 bases in between. The CDR3 consists of 17 residues. Per germline, CDR1 LNHNV and CDR2 YYDKDF (reference sequence). CDR3 region: CATSRDVGGLGANVLTF. The CDR3 nucleotides are TGTGCCACCAGCAGAGATGTCGGGGGGCTTGGGGCCAACGTCCTGACTTTC.

The J gene is TRBJ2-7, the V gene TRBV4-3; 10 bases match TRBD1. Germline V CDR1 and CDR2: LGHNA, YSLEER. CDR3 length equals 17 residues. The J segment lost 3 bases and the V segment lost 0 bases, leaving 8 bases of the junction unmatched. The CDR3 DNA reads TGCGCCAGCAGCCAAGATAGGACCGGGACAGGGGACTACGAGCAGTACTTC. This gives the protein CASSQDRTGTGDYEQYF.

The genes are TRBV30 and TRBJ2-7; perhaps TRBD2 as D (5 bases). The CDR3 is 14 amino acids. Looked up from germline, CDR1 is GTSNPN and CDR2 is SVGIG (reference sequence). Trimming left V 2 bases short and J 0 bases short, with 11 bases between. CDR3 nucleotides: TGTGCCTGGAGTCCTATAGCGAGCTCCTACGAGCAGTACTTC. Translation: CAWSPIASSYEQYF.

CDR3: CASSIGQGEKLFF. CDR3 in DNA: TGTGCCAGTAGTATCGGACAGGGTGAAAAACTGTTTTTT. The V call is TRBV19, the J call TRBJ1-4; 8 bases are shared with TRBD1. Unmatched junction bases numbered 1, after V lost 3 bases and J lost 7 bases. This CDR3 has 13 amino acids. Germline CDR1 and CDR2: LNHDA and SQIVND (reference sequence).

The gene calls are TRBV9 and TRBJ2-7; D is unclear. Germline-derived CDR1 and CDR2 are SGDLS and YYNGEE. The V gene lost 6 bases and the J gene lost 1 base, with 14 bases spanning the gap. CDR3 size: 14 residues. The CDR3 is CASTSMGRSYEQYF. CDR3 nucleotides: TGTGCCAGCACCTCCATGGGCAGGTCCTACGAGCAGTACTTC.

CDR3: CASSLVVPEQETQYF. In DNA form, the CDR3 reads TGTGCCAGCAGCTTAGTAGTCCCTGAACAAGAGACCCAGTACTTC. The chain uses TRBV11-2 and TRBJ2-5; D is ambiguous. Germline V CDR1 and CDR2: SGHAT, FQNNGV. The CDR3 sequence is 15 residues long. V lost 1 base and J 2 bases, leaving 11 bases between the germline ends.

This rearrangement joins TRBV7-8 to TRBJ1-1, with 7 bases that match TRBD1. V dropped 5 bases and J dropped 1; count of bases not matched to a gene: 7. Germline-derived CDR1 and CDR2 are SGHVS and FQNEAQ. The CDR3 extends over 15 amino acids. The CDR3 spells CASSPQGTANTEAFF. The CDR3 bases are TGTGCCAGCAGCCCCCAAGGGACAGCGAACACTGAAGCTTTCTTT. The full variable domain, its missing parts supplied by reference TRBV7-8 and TRBJ1-1, is GAGVSQSPRYKVAKRGQDVALRCDPISGHVSLFWYQQALGQGPEFLTYFQNEAQLDKSGLPSDRFFAERPEGSVSTLKIQRTQQEDSAVYLCASSPQGTANTEAFFGQGTRLTVV.

This clone was detected only a few times. This rearrangement joins TRBV6-2 or TRBV6-3 to TRBJ2-7, with 7 bases identical to TRBD1. This CDR3 has 14 residues. Germline CDR1 MNHEY, CDR2 SVGEGT. V shed 4 bases, J shed 11 bases, and the junction held 14 bases outside the gene matches. The CDR3 reads CASSSWDRPYDEYF. CDR3 DNA sequence: TGTGCCAGCAGTTCCTGGGACAGACCCTACGATGAGTACTTC.

CDR3 bases: TGTGCCAGCAGCCAAGGTGCAGGGCATCAGACCCAGTACTTC. It yields the protein CASSQGAGHQTQYF. V and J are TRBV3-1 (or the pseudogene TRBV3-2) and TRBJ2-5; perhaps TRBD1 as D (5 bases). In germline, CDR1 is LGHDT, CDR2 YNNKEL (reference sequence). V was cut by 1 base and J by 6 bases, with 12 bases left in between. The CDR3 extends over 14 amino acids.

The CDR3 sequence is CASSLGTGRLSYEQYF. In DNA, the CDR3 is TGCGCCAGCAGCTTAGGGACAGGGCGCCTATCCTACGAGCAGTACTTC. The genes are TRBV5-1 and TRBJ2-7; 9 nucleotides line up with TRBD1. Germline lookup yields CDR1 SGHRS and CDR2 YFSETQ. V gave up 2 bases and J gave up 1 base; unmatched junction bases: 7. The CDR3 is 16 amino acids.

This chain links TRBV9 with TRBJ2-3; D perhaps matches TRBD2 (5 bases). Germline V gene sequence: CDR1 SGDLS, CDR2 YYNGEE. The CDR3 loop spans 13 amino acids. Trimming pared 0 bases from V and 6 bases from J, leaving 8 bases between. Written as DNA, the CDR3 is TGTGCCAGCAGCGTAGGTGGCGGGGATACGCAGTATTTT. Its translation is CASSVGGGDTQYF.

The CDR3 sequence is CASSPRQNTEAFF. The CDR3 nucleotides are TGTGCCAGTAGCCCCAGACAGAACACTGAAGCTTTCTTT. The chain recombines TRBV19 with TRBJ1-1, with D hard to call. Trimming removed 6 bases from V and 1 base from J, with 9 bases in between. The CDR3 totals 13 residues. CDR1 is LNHDA, CDR2 SQIVND, per germline (reference sequence).

Comment on this clone: The sample carries other DNA sequences with the same CDR3. V gene TRBV19 combines with J gene TRBJ2-7; D is unclear. V lost 6 bases and J 3 bases, leaving 6 bases between the germline ends. The V gene's germline CDR1 is LNHDA and CDR2 SQIVND (reference sequence). The CDR3 extends over 11 amino acids. The CDR3 nucleotides are TGTGCCAGTAGCGGCGGCTACGAGCAGTACTTC. This sequence encodes CASSGGYEQYF.

V is TRBV28 and J is TRBJ2-5, with 9 bases fitting TRBD1. The CDR3 runs 14 residues. V lost 8 bases to trimming and J lost 4 bases; unmatched junction nucleotides: 8. Per germline, CDR1 MDHEN and CDR2 SYDVKM. This CDR3 reads CASGGTGGRETQYF. The CDR3 DNA sequence: TGTGCCAGCGGCGGTACAGGGGGCCGAGAGACCCAGTACTTC. Full variable domain (remainder filled in from reference TRBV28 and TRBJ2-5): DVKVTQSSRYLVKRTGEKVFLECVQDMDHENMFWYRQDPGLGLRLIYFSYDVKMKEKGDIPEGYSVSREKKERFSLILESASTNQTSMYLCASGGTGGRETQYFGPGTRLLVL.